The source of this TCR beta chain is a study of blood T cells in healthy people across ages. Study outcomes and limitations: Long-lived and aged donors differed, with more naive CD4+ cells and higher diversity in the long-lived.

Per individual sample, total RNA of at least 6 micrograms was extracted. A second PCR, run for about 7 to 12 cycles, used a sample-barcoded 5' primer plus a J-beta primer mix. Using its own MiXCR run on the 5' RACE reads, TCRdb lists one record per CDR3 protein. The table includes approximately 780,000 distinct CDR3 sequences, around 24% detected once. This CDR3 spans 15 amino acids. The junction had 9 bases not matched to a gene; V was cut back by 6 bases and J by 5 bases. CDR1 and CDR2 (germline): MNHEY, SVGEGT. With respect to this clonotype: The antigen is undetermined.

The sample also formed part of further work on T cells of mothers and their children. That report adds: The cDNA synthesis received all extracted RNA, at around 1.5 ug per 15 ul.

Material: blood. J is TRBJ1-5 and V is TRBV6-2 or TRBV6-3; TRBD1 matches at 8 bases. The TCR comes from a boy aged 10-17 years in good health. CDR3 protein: CASRSQGDRDQPQHF. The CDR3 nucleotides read TGTGCCAGCAGATCACAGGGGGACCGGGATCAGCCCCAGCATTTT.